The rows below give T cell receptor beta chains drawn from one sample of a study of T cell responses to AZD1222 COVID-19 vaccine. Assay: immunoSEQ multiplex PCR; the TCRdb copy retains only in-frame clones and omits some. The table has about 54,000 clones, around nine tenths seen once. The input for sequencing was peripheral blood, taken 28 days after the second AZD1222 dose. Source of these receptors: an adult who received the AZD1222 COVID-19 vaccine. Both conserved end residues are part of each CDR3. A D gene is named only where the DNA matches it firmly. The size entry is marked missing in some rows and otherwise reads once, few, many or a size class.

J gene,clone size,D gene,V gene,CDR3 protein,CDR3 DNA
TRBJ2-3,.,TRBD1,TRBV7-2,CASSLALGTGPDTQYF,TGTGCCAGCAGCTTAGCGCTGGGGACAGGGCCAGATACGCAGTATTTT
TRBJ2-4,.,.,TRBV9,CASSLEGTKNIQYF,TGTGCCAGCAGCTTAGAGGGAACCAAAAACATTCAGTACTTC
TRBJ2-5,.,.,TRBV19,CATSRGKQETQYF,TGTGCCACCTCAAGGGGAAAGCAAGAGACCCAGTACTTC
TRBJ1-3,.,.,TRBV3-1/TRBV3-2,CASSLSREAGNTIYF,TGTGCCAGCAGCCTTTCCAGGGAGGCCGGAAACACCATATATTTT
TRBJ1-2,.,TRBD1,TRBV3-1/TRBV3-2,CASSQVTTGTSYGYTF,TGTGCCAGCAGCCAGGTAACGACAGGGACCTCCTATGGCTACACCTTC
TRBJ2-2,.,.,TRBV27,CASRDTNTGELFF,TGTGCCAGCAGGGACACTAACACCGGGGAGCTGTTTTTT
TRBJ2-5,.,TRBD2,TRBV10-3,CAIGLAGGSRETQYF,TGTGCCATTGGACTAGCGGGGGGCTCCAGGGAGACCCAGTACTTC
TRBJ2-7,few,TRBD1,TRBV4-1,CASSQARGQGAYEQYF,TGCGCCAGCAGCCAAGCCCGCGGACAGGGGGCCTACGAGCAGTACTTC
TRBJ1-6,.,.,TRBV7-9,CASSQSYNSPLHF,TGTGCCAGCAGCCAAAGCTATAATTCACCCCTCCACTTT
TRBJ2-1,once,.,TRBV10-3,CAISEDREDNEQFF,TGTGCCATCAGTGAAGACAGGGAGGACAATGAGCAGTTCTTC
TRBJ2-3,.,TRBD1,TRBV4-1,CASSLGGQEGDTQYF,TGCGCCAGCAGCCTCGGGGGACAGGAAGGAGATACGCAGTATTTT
TRBJ2-4,.,.,TRBV3-1/TRBV3-2,CASSQVASLAKNIQYF,TGTGCCAGCAGCCAAGTAGCCTCGTTAGCCAAAAACATTCAGTACTTC
TRBJ2-4,once,.,TRBV21-1,CASSSGTAQGIAKNIQYF,TGTGCCAGCAGCAGCGGGACCGCTCAGGGAATAGCCAAAAACATTCAGTACTTC
TRBJ1-5,.,.,TRBV4-2,CASSPGRGGWGQPQHF,TGTGCCAGCAGCCCCGGGAGGGGCGGGTGGGGTCAGCCCCAGCATTTT
TRBJ2-4,.,.,TRBV7-9,CASSLEAVLQTNSIQYF,TGTGCCAGCAGCTTAGAAGCGGTATTACAAACGAACAGCATTCAGTACTTC
TRBJ1-6,.,TRBD1,TRBV27,CASSTLAGGNSPLHF,TGTGCCAGCAGTACCCTGGCAGGGGGCAATTCACCCCTCCACTTT
TRBJ2-1,.,.,TRBV6-5,CASSLSQGNYNEQFF,TGTGCCAGCAGTTTGAGCCAGGGGAACTACAATGAGCAGTTCTTC
TRBJ1-1,.,.,TRBV19,CASGERNTEAFF,TGTGCCAGTGGCGAGAGAAACACTGAAGCTTTCTTT
TRBJ1-3,.,.,TRBV11-1,CASSLDASSGNTIYF,TGTGCCAGCAGCTTAGACGCGAGCTCTGGAAACACCATATATTTT
TRBJ1-5,once,.,TRBV10-3,CAMPSSGSEHQPQHF,TGTGCCATGCCATCCAGTGGGAGCGAGCATCAGCCCCAGCATTTT
TRBJ1-3,.,.,TRBV7-9,CASSPGRDSMSGNTIYF,TGTGCCAGCAGCCCTGGTAGGGACTCAATGTCTGGAAACACCATATATTTT
TRBJ1-2,.,.,TRBV28,CASRPRAGAFNYGYTF,TGTGCCAGCAGGCCCCGAGCCGGGGCCTTTAACTATGGCTACACCTTC
TRBJ1-4,.,.,TRBV28,CASSLRTGGEKLFF,TGTGCCAGCAGTTTAAGGACGGGAGGAGAAAAACTGTTTTTT
TRBJ2-2,.,TRBD1,TRBV5-4,CASSPKRGTGGYGGELFF,TGTGCCAGCAGCCCTAAAAGGGGGACAGGGGGCTACGGCGGGGAGCTGTTTTTT
TRBJ1-6,few,.,TRBV28,CASSLPDRNSPLHF,TGTGCCAGCAGTTTACCCGACAGGAATTCACCCCTCCACTTT
TRBJ1-1,.,.,TRBV19,CASSRGDPNTEAFF,TGTGCCAGTAGTCGGGGGGACCCGAACACTGAAGCTTTCTTT
TRBJ2-3,.,TRBD2,TRBV12-5,CASGLAGGDTQYF,TGTGCTAGTGGTTTGGCGGGGGGAGATACGCAGTATTTT
TRBJ1-6,.,.,TRBV27,CASTLFAGNVNSPLHF,TGTGCCAGCACCCTTTTTGCGGGCAACGTTAATTCACCCCTCCACTTT
TRBJ2-7,.,TRBD1,TRBV30,CAWNRQGAHEQYF,TGTGCCTGGAATAGACAGGGAGCCCACGAGCAGTACTTC
TRBJ2-2,few,.,TRBV18,CASSPSQGSSTGELFF,TGTGCCAGCTCACCGTCTCAGGGTAGCAGCACCGGGGAGCTGTTTTTT
TRBJ1-1,.,.,TRBV7-9,CASSAQETTEAFF,TGTGCCAGCAGCGCACAGGAGACCACTGAAGCTTTCTTT
TRBJ1-5,.,.,TRBV5-1,CASSPGQSNQPQHF,TGCGCCAGCAGCCCGGGACAAAGCAATCAGCCCCAGCATTTT
TRBJ2-2,.,.,TRBV20-1,CSASRSVNTGELFF,TGCAGTGCTAGTCGGAGCGTGAACACCGGGGAGCTGTTTTTT
TRBJ1-6,.,.,TRBV5-1,CASSLELGAGSPLHF,TGCGCCAGCAGCTTGGAGCTAGGGGCAGGTTCACCCCTCCACTTT
TRBJ1-5,.,.,TRBV5-8,CASSLRPGNQPQHF,TGTGCCAGCAGCTTGAGGCCAGGGAATCAGCCCCAGCATTTT
TRBJ1-1,.,.,TRBV2,CASTLGPNTEAFF,TGTGCCAGCACGCTCGGACCAAACACTGAAGCTTTCTTT
TRBJ2-3,.,.,TRBV5-6,CASSLGFTDTQYF,TGTGCCAGCAGCTTGGGTTTCACAGATACGCAGTATTTT
TRBJ1-2,.,.,TRBV12-3/TRBV12-4,CASSQDANYGYTF,TGTGCCAGCAGTCAAGACGCTAACTATGGCTACACCTTC
TRBJ1-5,.,.,TRBV27,CASSLGGRSNQPQHF,TGTGCCAGCAGTTTAGGAGGGAGATCCAATCAGCCCCAGCATTTT
TRBJ2-7,.,TRBD2,TRBV2,CASSDWPSGDYEQYF,TGTGCCAGCAGTGACTGGCCTAGCGGAGACTACGAGCAGTACTTC
TRBJ2-5,.,TRBD2,TRBV18,CASSPPTSGALETQYF,TGTGCCAGCTCACCACCTACTAGCGGAGCTCTCGAGACCCAGTACTTC
TRBJ2-3,.,TRBD1,TRBV29-1,CSGGGQGVTDTQYF,TGCAGCGGCGGGGGACAGGGGGTGACAGATACGCAGTATTTT
TRBJ2-3,.,.,TRBV5-6,CATGTDTQYF,TGTGCCACGGGCACAGATACGCAGTATTTT
TRBJ2-7,.,.,TRBV4-3,CASSRNRQVYEQYF,TGCGCCAGCAGCCGGAATAGACAGGTCTACGAGCAGTACTTC
TRBJ1-2,.,.,TRBV28,CASIRLGHYGYTF,TGTGCCAGCATTAGGTTGGGGCACTATGGCTACACCTTC
TRBJ1-2,once,.,TRBV9,CASSVAAGFSFYGYTF,TGTGCCAGCAGCGTAGCCGCAGGGTTCTCTTTCTATGGCTACACCTTC
TRBJ2-1,.,TRBD2,TRBV7-9,CASSPGLAGGHEQFF,TGTGCCAGCAGCCCGGGACTAGCGGGAGGGCATGAGCAGTTCTTC
TRBJ2-5,.,.,TRBV21-1,CASSKVGGLALETQYF,TGTGCCAGCAGCAAAGTGGGAGGACTAGCGCTAGAGACCCAGTACTTC
TRBJ1-2,.,.,TRBV9,CASSVRGANYGYTF,TGTGCCAGCAGCGTACGGGGGGCTAACTATGGCTACACCTTC
TRBJ2-7,.,TRBD1,TRBV15,CATSRVGQGSEQYF,TGTGCCACCAGCAGGGTTGGACAGGGCTCCGAGCAGTACTTC
TRBJ1-1,.,TRBD1,TRBV6-5,CASSLISGQEAFF,TGTGCCAGCAGTTTAATCTCGGGACAGGAAGCTTTCTTT
TRBJ1-4,.,.,TRBV11-2,CASSLAGLGEKLFF,TGTGCCAGCAGCTTAGCCGGGCTGGGTGAAAAACTGTTTTTT
TRBJ2-6,few,.,TRBV24-1,CATSDRPSSGANVLTF,TGTGCCACCAGTGATCGACCGAGCTCTGGGGCCAACGTCCTGACTTTC